The 7 T cell receptor beta chains reported below all come from one sample, sequenced in a study of cytomegalovirus exposure and HLA in healthy donors (dated by TCRdb to 2015 to 2018). Receptor libraries were prepared by the immunoSEQ multiplex PCR assay. For the multiplex PCR, a mixture combining 60 forward primers for TCR Vbeta segments and 13 reverse primers for TCR Jbeta segments was used. Here the immuneACCESS table is served through TCRdb, limited to in-frame sequences with V and J called. Missing clones are a known gap in these copies; in checked studies unresolved V genes cover under half, and the rest lacks a known reason. The sample data list about 190,000 clones, and approximately 80% of these were observed just once. The top ten constitute around 3.7% of the sample. The sequencing sample was made of PBMCs. These receptors were collected from a man in his forties in good health and CMV-seropositive.

V and J are TRBV18 and TRBJ2-3, with D possibly matching TRBD2 (6 bases). This CDR3 has 16 amino acids. Trimming pared 5 bases from V and 5 bases from J, leaving 20 bases between. Germline V lookup: CDR1 KGHSH, CDR2 LQKENI. Written as DNA, the CDR3 is TGTGCCAGCTCAGCGGCTGCGGCGGGACGGGGAGATACGCAGTATTTT. It translates to CASSAAAAGRGDTQYF.

V is TRBV7-2 and J is TRBJ1-2; D not resolved. There are 14 residues in the CDR3. V lost 1 base to trimming and J lost 3 bases, with 9 bases between them. Per the germline V gene, CDR1 is SGHTA and CDR2 is FQGNSA. The CDR3 loop is CASSLDSTDYGYTF. Here the CDR3 DNA reads TGTGCCAGCAGCTTAGATTCCACGGACTATGGCTACACCTTC.

This clone was observed a handful of times. The chain uses TRBV5-6 and TRBJ1-5, with D unresolved. Germline V gives CDR1 SGHDT, CDR2 YYEEEE. The ends were cut back, 3 bases at V and 2 bases at J, with 18 bases in the middle. The CDR3 has 17 amino acids. The CDR3 loop reads CASSWGGSGSGNQPQHF. CDR3 in DNA: TGTGCCAGCAGCTGGGGTGGGTCGGGAAGTGGCAATCAGCCCCAGCATTTT.

This sequence joins TRBV30 and TRBJ1-5; 8 nucleotides align to TRBD1. Unmatched junction bases numbered 18, after V lost 0 bases and J lost 5 bases. The germline gives CDR1 GTSNPN, CDR2 SVGIG (reference sequence). CDR3 length equals 19 residues. CDR3 coding DNA: TGTGCCTGGAGTGTACAGGGGGGCAGGAATCCTTGGTCCGATCAGCCCCAGCATTTT. Translated: CAWSVQGGRNPWSDQPQHF. Filled out from reference TRBV30 and TRBJ1-5, the complete variable domain reads SQTIHQWPATLVQPVGSPLSLECTVEGTSNPNLYWYRQAAGRGLQLLFYSVGIGQISSEVPQNLSASRPQDRQFILSSKKLLLSDSGFYLCAWSVQGGRNPWSDQPQHFGDGTRLSIL.

This rearrangement joins TRBV6-1 to TRBJ1-3, with TRBD1 matching over 10 bases. Trimming took 4 bases from V and 0 from J; bases not matched to a gene: 12. From germline, CDR1 is MNHNS and CDR2 SASEGT. The CDR3 length is 19 residues. The DNA for the CDR3 is TGTGCCAGCAGTGCGCCCGGGACAGGGGTTTTGGGCTCTGGAAACACCATATATTTT. Amino acid sequence: CASSAPGTGVLGSGNTIYF.

The V call is TRBV7-6, the J call TRBJ2-5, with TRBD2 identical over 7 bases. CDR3 length equals 12 residues. Looked up from germline, CDR1 is SGHVS and CDR2 is FNYEAQ. The CDR3 here is CASHGRGGAQYF. The CDR3 nucleotides read TGTGCATCGCATGGGAGGGGCGGGGCCCAGTACTTC.

This clone was recorded once. V usage is TRBV4-1 and J usage is TRBJ2-5, with D unclear. This CDR3 is 14 amino acids long. The germline V gene encodes CDR1 MGHRA and CDR2 YSYEKL. V lost 2 bases and J 0 bases, leaving 7 bases between the germline ends. The CDR3 nucleotides read TGCGCCAGCAGCCAATCGAGGTACCAAGAGACCCAGTACTTC. The encoded protein is CASSQSRYQETQYF.